This entry concerns a single T cell receptor beta chain. These data belong to a study of CD8 T cells in Susac syndrome. Study summary: Intravenous immunoglobulin alone or corticosteroids were being given to patients with Susac syndrome at blood draw, unless they were therapy-naive.

Reverse transcription of roughly 0.45 to 1 ug RNA was performed with random hexamers. TCRdb reanalysed the immunoSEQ multiplex PCR reads using MiXCR and keeps one entry per CDR3 protein. The data contain hundreds of thousands of distinct CDR3 sequences, 90% to 96% of them singletons. Both CD4+ and CD8+ T cells were negatively isolated, and TEMRA cells underwent FACS enrichment. Trimming removed 4 bases from V and 1 base from J, with 7 bases in between. CDR1 is MNHNS and CDR2 is SASEGT in the germline V gene. The CDR3 runs to 13 residues. The sample comprised CD4+ T cells from PBMCs. The chain employs TRBV6-1 and TRBJ2-5; a weak D match, TRBD2 (5 bases). The source of this sequence is a human donor with Susac syndrome. The DNA of the CDR3 is TGTGCCAGCAGTGCCGGGGTCCAAGAGACCCAGTACTTC. This translates into CASSAGVQETQYF.